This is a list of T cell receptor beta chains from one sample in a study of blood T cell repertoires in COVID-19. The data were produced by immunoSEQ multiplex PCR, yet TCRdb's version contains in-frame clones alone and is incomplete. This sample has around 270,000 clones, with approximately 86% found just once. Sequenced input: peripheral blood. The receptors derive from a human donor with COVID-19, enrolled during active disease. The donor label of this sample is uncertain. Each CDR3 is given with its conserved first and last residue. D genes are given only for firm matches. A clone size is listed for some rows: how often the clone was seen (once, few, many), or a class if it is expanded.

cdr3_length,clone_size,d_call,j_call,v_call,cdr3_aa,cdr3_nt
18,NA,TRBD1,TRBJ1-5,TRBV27,CASSVGTGGSVSNQPQHF,TGTGCCAGCAGTGTAGGGACAGGGGGCTCGGTAAGCAATCAGCCCCAGCATTTT
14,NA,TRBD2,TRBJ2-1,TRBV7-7,CASSLAGDYNEQFF,TGTGCTAGCAGCTTAGCGGGAGATTACAATGAGCAGTTCTTC
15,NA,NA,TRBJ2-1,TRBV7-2,CASSLAGGLYNEQFF,TGTGCCAGCAGCTTAGCGGGTGGGCTCTACAATGAGCAGTTCTTC
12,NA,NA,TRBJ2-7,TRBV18,CASSRTDYEQYF,TGTGCCAGCTCCCGGACAGATTACGAGCAGTACTTC
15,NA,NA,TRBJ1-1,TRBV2,CASREQSQSLPEAFF,TGTGCCAGCAGAGAACAATCACAGAGCCTACCGGAAGCTTTCTTT
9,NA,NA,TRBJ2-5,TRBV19,CASNKTQYF,TGTGCCAGTAACAAGACCCAGTACTTC
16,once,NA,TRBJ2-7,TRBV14,CASSPTRTGLSYEQYF,TGTGCCAGCAGCCCCACACGCACAGGCCTCTCCTACGAGCAGTACTTC
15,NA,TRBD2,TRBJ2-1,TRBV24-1,CATSDGTSGMDEQFF,TGTGCCACCAGTGACGGGACTAGCGGGATGGATGAGCAGTTCTTC
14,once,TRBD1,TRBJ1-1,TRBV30,CAWNPKGAGTEAFF,TGTGCCTGGAACCCCAAGGGGGCAGGAACTGAAGCTTTCTTT
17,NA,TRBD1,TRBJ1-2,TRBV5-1,CASSSPDPGQDNYGYTF,TGCGCCAGCAGCTCACCCGACCCGGGACAGGACAACTATGGCTACACCTTC
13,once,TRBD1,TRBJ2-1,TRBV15,CATSRSPGGEQFF,TGTGCCACCAGCAGGTCACCAGGGGGTGAGCAGTTCTTC
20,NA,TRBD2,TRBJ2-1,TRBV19,CASSIDPPGLARSSYNEQFF,TGTGCCAGTAGTATAGACCCCCCCGGACTAGCTAGGAGCTCCTACAATGAGCAGTTCTTC
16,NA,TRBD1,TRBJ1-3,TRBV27,CASSQSGTDSFHTIYF,TGTGCCAGCAGCCAATCTGGGACAGACTCCTTTCACACCATATATTTT